These 19 T cell receptor beta chains were sequenced from one sample in a study of blood T cells in healthy people across ages. It was with a sample-barcoded 5' primer and a J-beta primer mix that a second PCR of about 6 to 11 cycles was run. Using its own MiXCR run on the 5' RACE reads, TCRdb lists one record per CDR3 protein. Among approximately 1,100,000 distinct CDR3 sequences listed, 35% to 55% were seen once. Material for sequencing was blood. The source is a woman aged 55-69 years in good health.

In its sample, this clonotype was seen a few times. This chain links TRBV29-1 with TRBJ2-7, with D perhaps TRBD2 (6 bases). This CDR3 has 15 amino acids. The germline CDR1 and CDR2 sequences are SQVTM and ANQGSEA. V was cut by 0 bases and J by 4 bases, with 16 bases left in between. The CDR3 loop reads CSVEDRVGSAYEQYF. CDR3 bases: TGCAGCGTTGAAGATCGCGTCGGGAGCGCTTACGAGCAGTACTTC.

This chain links TRBV5-1 with TRBJ2-4; 8 nucleotides agree with TRBD2. CDR3 length equals 18 residues. Trimming cost V 0 bases and J 2 bases; bases outside gene matches: 10. Germline V lookup: CDR1 SGHRS, CDR2 YFSETQ. CDR3 DNA: TGCGCCAGCAGCTTGGTCTTTAGCGGGACATCACCCAAAAACATTCAGTACTTC. Translation: CASSLVFSGTSPKNIQYF. The full variable domain, its missing parts supplied by reference TRBV5-1 and TRBJ2-4, is KAGVTQTPRYLIKTRGQQVTLSCSPISGHRSVSWYQQTPGQGLQFLFEYFSETQRNKGNFPGRFSGRQFSNSRSEMNVSTLELGDSALYLCASSLVFSGTSPKNIQYFGAGTRLSVL.

CDR3 protein: CASSQGTRGDTQYF. Written as DNA, the CDR3 is TGTGCCAGCAGCCAAGGGACTAGGGGGGATACGCAGTATTTT. The chain recombines TRBV3-1 with TRBJ2-3; a possible D gene is TRBD2 (7 bases). The CDR3 covers 14 residues. The germline V and J ends were trimmed by 1 base and 6 bases, with 11 bases remaining between them. Germline V gives CDR1 LGHDT, CDR2 YNNKEL (reference sequence).

This clonotype was observed a few times. This chain connects TRBV5-1 to TRBJ2-1, with 10 bases identical to TRBD2. Trimming removed 0 bases from V and 7 bases from J; junction bases left unmatched: 4. The CDR3 covers 15 residues. Germline V gene sequence: CDR1 SGHRS, CDR2 YFSETQ. CDR3 in amino acids: CASSLASGRWNEQFF. In nucleotides, the CDR3 is TGCGCCAGCAGCTTGGCTAGCGGGAGATGGAATGAGCAGTTCTTC.

This clonotype was picked up many times. The V gene is TRBV7-2, the J gene TRBJ2-3, with 12 nucleotides matching TRBD2. The J segment lost 4 bases and the V segment lost 5 bases, leaving 7 bases of the junction unmatched. This CDR3 comprises 16 residues. Per germline, CDR1 SGHTA and CDR2 FQGNSA. The CDR3 spells CASSDPTSGRADTQYF. CDR3 coding DNA: TGTGCCAGCAGCGACCCGACTAGCGGGAGAGCAGATACGCAGTATTTT.

The rearrangement links TRBV10-3 to TRBJ2-5; D is unclear. The V end was cut by 7 bases, the J end by 0 bases, with 3 bases between. CDR1 is ENHRY and CDR2 is SYGVKD in the germline V gene. This CDR3 is built from 11 residues. The CDR3 loop reads CAIKYQETQYF. CDR3 bases: TGTGCCATCAAGTACCAAGAGACCCAGTACTTC.

The rearrangement uses TRBV11-2 and TRBJ2-5, with TRBD1 matching 7 bases. The CDR3 contains 16 residues. Trimming took 4 bases from V and 3 from J; bases not matched to a gene: 11. Germline CDR1 and CDR2: SGHAT and FQNNGV. The DNA of the CDR3 is TGTGCCAGCAGCTCCCTTGTCGGGACAGCAAAAGAGACCCAGTACTTC. Translation: CASSSLVGTAKETQYF.

A remark on this clonotype: An end of the junction does not agree with germline; a read error may underlie this. The V and J genes are TRBV6-5 and TRBJ2-1; D is possibly TRBD1 or TRBD2 (6 bases each). From germline, CDR1 is MNHEY and CDR2 SVGAGI. The CDR3 consists of 18 residues. The CDR3, as DNA: TGTGCCACCAGTTGGATAGACAGGAGGGCTTCGGCCAACAATGAGCAGTTCTTC. It codes for CATSWIDRRASANNEQFF.

V usage is TRBV5-1 and J usage is TRBJ2-1, with 11 positions matching TRBD2. This CDR3 comprises 17 residues. CDR1 and CDR2 (germline): SGHRS, YFSETQ. Unmatched junction bases numbered 5, after V lost 3 bases and J lost 0 bases. CDR3 sequence reads: CASSSWTSGRSYNEQFF. The CDR3 DNA follows: TGCGCCAGCAGCTCCTGGACTAGCGGGCGCTCCTACAATGAGCAGTTCTTC.

In this sample, this clonotype turned up a few times. V is TRBV11-2 and J is TRBJ1-5; 9 nucleotides align to TRBD1. CDR1 is SGHAT, CDR2 FQNNGV, per germline. V dropped 0 bases and J dropped 4; count of bases not matched to a gene: 13. There are 19 residues in the CDR3. The CDR3 nucleotides read TGTGCCAGCAGCTTAGATTGGGACAGGGTATGGATTCGGAATCAGCCCCAGCATTTT. It encodes CASSLDWDRVWIRNQPQHF. Filled out from reference TRBV11-2 and TRBJ1-5, the complete variable domain reads EAGVAQSPRYKIIEKRQSVAFWCNPISGHATLYWYQQILGQGPKLLIQFQNNGVVDDSQLPKDRFSAERLKGVDSTLKIQPAKLEDSAVYLCASSLDWDRVWIRNQPQHFGDGTRLSIL.

This clonotype was observed a handful of times. The J gene is TRBJ2-1, the V gene TRBV27; D might be TRBD2 (5 bases). The CDR3 runs to 16 residues. V was pared by 5 bases and J by 4 bases, with 18 bases between. From germline, CDR1 is MNHEY and CDR2 SMNVEV (reference sequence). CDR3 region: CASSDDTRVPYNEQFF. The CDR3 DNA reads TGTGCCAGCAGTGACGATACGCGGGTACCGTACAATGAGCAGTTCTTC.

The chain links TRBV9 to TRBJ2-2, with 12 bases identical to TRBD2. The CDR3 has 17 residues. Germline loops: CDR1 SGDLS, CDR2 YYNGEE. Trimming at V came to 2 bases and at J to 5 bases, leaving 7 bases not matched to a gene. The CDR3 DNA reads TGTGCCAGCAGCGTTTTGGGACTAGCGGGCGGGACCGGGGAGCTGTTTTTT. The encoded protein is CASSVLGLAGGTGELFF.

This clonotype was counted only a few times. The chain is built from TRBV29-1 and TRBJ1-1; D call uncertain. This CDR3 has 15 amino acids. Trimming shortened V by 4 bases and J by 5 bases, and 20 bases separated the two germline ends. In germline, CDR1 is SQVTM, CDR2 ANQGSEA. CDR3 amino acids: CSVVGTPSFGTEAFF. As DNA, the CDR3 is TGCAGCGTTGTAGGTACTCCTTCATTCGGGACTGAAGCTTTCTTT.

Only a few counts were recorded for this clonotype. The chain joins TRBV15 to TRBJ2-7, with 7 bases matching TRBD1. CDR3 length: 18 amino acids. After removal of 0 bases from V and 0 bases from J, the junction contained 11 bases not matched to a gene. Germline V gene sequence: CDR1 LNHNV, CDR2 YYDKDF (reference sequence). CDR3 nucleotide sequence: TGTGCCACCAGCAGAGATCCGCCAAGGGCAGGGGGCTCCTACGAGCAGTACTTC. As protein: CATSRDPPRAGGSYEQYF.

This clonotype came up many times. The chain links TRBV7-9 to TRBJ2-7; TRBD1 or TRBD2 may be the D gene (5 bases each). CDR1 and CDR2 from the germline V gene are SEHNR and FQNEAQ (reference sequence). This CDR3 contains 16 residues. Trimming took off 5 bases at V and 5 bases at J, with 22 bases between the two ends. For the CDR3, the DNA is TGTGCCAGCAGCCCCCGGACCGGTACGGGACCGGACGAGCAGTACTTC. Translation gives CASSPRTGTGPDEQYF. The entire variable domain, with the rest obtained from reference TRBV7-9 and TRBJ2-7, is as follows: DTGVSQNPRHKITKRGQNVTFRCDPISEHNRLYWYRQTLGQGPEFLTYFQNEAQLEKSRLLSDRFSAERPKGSFSTLEIQRTEQGDSAMYLCASSPRTGTGPDEQYFGPGTRLTVT.

This rearrangement joins TRBV11-1 to TRBJ2-1; D tentatively fits TRBD1 or TRBD2 (5 bases each). This CDR3 is 17 amino acids long. V lost 0 bases to trimming and J lost 6 bases, with 18 bases between them. CDR1 is SGHAT, CDR2 FQDESV, per germline (reference sequence). The CDR3 region is CASSLARGSQGVNEQFF. DNA for the CDR3: TGTGCCAGCAGCTTAGCCCGAGGGAGTCAAGGGGTCAATGAGCAGTTCTTC. Full variable domain (remainder filled in from reference TRBV11-1 and TRBJ2-1): EAEVAQSPRYKITEKSQAVAFWCDPISGHATLYWYRQILGQGPELLVQFQDESVVDDSQLPKDRFSAERLKGVDSTLKIQPAELGDSAMYLCASSLARGSQGVNEQFFGPGTRLTVL.

In its sample, this clonotype was seen a few times. V is TRBV24-1 and J is TRBJ2-5; 8 nucleotides agree with TRBD2. Trimming at V came to 8 bases and at J to 4 bases, leaving 5 bases not matched to a gene. Germline lookup yields CDR1 KGHDR and CDR2 SFDVKD. This CDR3 is 13 amino acids long. The DNA of the CDR3 is TGTGCCACCAAGGGAACTAGCGGAGAGACCCAGTACTTC. Encoded protein: CATKGTSGETQYF.

The chain links TRBV5-6 to TRBJ1-4, with unresolved D. The CDR3 sequence is 15 residues long. V shed 3 bases and J shed 6 bases, with 15 bases lying between them. CDR1 is SGHDT, CDR2 YYEEEE, per germline. CDR3 sequence (DNA): TGTGCCAGCAGCTCTTTTCTCGTGGGGTATGAAAAACTGTTTTTT. Translated: CASSSFLVGYEKLFF.

This clonotype was observed many times. This sequence joins TRBV29-1 and TRBJ2-3; TRBD2 matches 7 bases. Trimming took 5 bases from V and 8 from J; bases not matched to a gene: 13. The CDR3 runs 14 residues. Germline V gene sequence: CDR1 SQVTM, CDR2 ANQGSEA. The DNA for the CDR3 is TGCAGCGTTTTCGGATCGCTAGCGGATACTACGCAGTATTTT. Its translation is CSVFGSLADTTQYF.